Listed below are T cell receptor beta chains from one sample, sequenced in a study of PD-L1 blockade in urothelial cancer. Profiled with immunoSEQ multiplex PCR; TCRdb holds only in-frame clones, not every one. Of about 87,000 clones listed, about four fifths were seen once; the top ten hold roughly 1.9%. The source was PBMCs, collected around atezolizumab (anti-PD-L1) treatment. Every receptor here comes from a man aged 60 to 75 with urothelial cancer. Both conserved end residues are part of each CDR3. The order of the fields is clone size, D gene, J gene, V gene, CDR3 protein, CDR3 DNA. The D gene is left open where the match is weak. The listing skips clone size in some rows; elsewhere it reads once, few, many or a size class.

NA TRBD1 TRBJ1-2 TRBV18 CASSGRDRGPDMNYGYTF TGTGCCAGCTCAGGCCGGGACAGGGGCCCTGATATGAACTATGGCTACACCTTC
NA NA TRBJ2-2 TRBV7-9 CASSPGLTGELFF TGTGCCAGCAGCCCCGGTTTGACCGGGGAGCTGTTTTTT
NA NA TRBJ2-2 TRBV7-7 CASSSNGELFF TGTGCCAGCAGCTCCAACGGGGAGCTGTTTTTT
NA TRBD1 TRBJ2-7 TRBV5-6 CASSLLGTGGYEQYF TGTGCCAGCAGCTTGCTCGGGACAGGGGGTTACGAGCAGTACTTC
NA TRBD1 TRBJ2-1 TRBV5-6 CASSLGTGNNEQFF TGTGCCAGCAGCTTGGGGACAGGGAACAATGAGCAGTTCTTC
few NA TRBJ2-3 TRBV6-4 CATQASDTDTQYF TGTGCCACCCAGGCTAGCGACACAGATACGCAGTATTTT
NA NA TRBJ2-2 TRBV19 CASSIGVAAGELFF TGTGCCAGTAGTATCGGCGTTGCGGCCGGGGAGCTGTTTTTT
NA TRBD1 TRBJ1-5 TRBV28 CASTTGVWAQHF TGTGCCAGCACCACAGGGGTATGGGCCCAGCATTTT
NA NA TRBJ1-1 TRBV4-1 CASSQDSSWNTEAFF TGCGCCAGCAGCCAAGATTCATCATGGAACACTGAAGCTTTCTTT
NA NA TRBJ2-1 TRBV27 CASSRGPGSSYNEQFF TGTGCCAGCAGTAGGGGCCCCGGGAGCTCCTACAATGAGCAGTTCTTC
NA TRBD1 TRBJ2-7 TRBV19 CASTPGGDRAPEYF TGTGCCAGTACCCCAGGCGGGGACAGGGCCCCGGAGTACTTC
NA NA TRBJ1-2 TRBV7-8 CASSLERAPNYGYTF TGTGCCAGCAGCTTAGAGAGAGCTCCTAACTATGGCTACACCTTC
NA TRBD2 TRBJ2-3 TRBV10-1 CASSESLAGSTDTQYF TGCGCCAGCAGTGAGTCCCTAGCGGGGAGCACAGATACGCAGTATTTT
NA TRBD1 TRBJ1-2 TRBV30 CASEGGQSANYGYTF TGTGCCTCCGAAGGGGGACAGAGTGCTAACTATGGCTACACCTTC
NA NA TRBJ2-2 TRBV7-2 CASSLVRGTVTGELFF TGTGCCAGCAGCTTAGTACGCGGGACAGTCACCGGGGAGCTGTTTTTT
NA NA TRBJ2-6 TRBV7-2 CASSAYSGANVLTF TGTGCCAGCAGCGCCTACTCTGGGGCCAACGTCCTGACTTTC
NA TRBD1 TRBJ2-6 TRBV9 CASSADRVGANVLTF TGTGCCAGCAGCGCGGACAGGGTCGGGGCCAACGTCCTGACTTTC
NA TRBD1 TRBJ1-2 TRBV7-9 CASSDMTRDSYYGYTF TGTGCCAGCAGCGATATGACTAGGGACAGCTACTATGGCTACACCTTC
NA TRBD1 TRBJ2-7 TRBV23-1 CASSLTGPAYEQYF TGCGCCAGCAGTCTGACAGGGCCCGCCTACGAGCAGTACTTC
few NA TRBJ1-1 TRBV11-3 CASSLTGITEAFF TGTGCCAGCAGCTTAACAGGGATCACTGAAGCTTTCTTT
NA NA TRBJ2-2 TRBV5-8 CASSLQITNTGELFF TGTGCCAGCAGCTTGCAGATTACGAACACCGGGGAGCTGTTTTTT
NA NA TRBJ2-7 TRBV7-2 CASSPSGGPYEQYF TGTGCCAGCTCCCCGAGCGGTGGGCCCTACGAGCAGTACTTC
once NA TRBJ1-1 TRBV6-5 CASRMGAGATEAFF TGTGCCAGCAGAATGGGGGCGGGGGCGACTGAAGCTTTCTTT
NA NA TRBJ2-7 TRBV15 CATSRDYSYEQYF TGTGCCACCAGCAGAGATTACAGCTACGAGCAGTACTTC
few NA TRBJ1-6 TRBV10-1 CASQDNFNSPLHF TGCGCCAGCCAGGACAATTTTAATTCACCCCTCCACTTT
NA NA TRBJ2-1 TRBV7-9 CASSLVRYGNNEQFF TGTGCCAGCAGCTTAGTCAGGTATGGCAACAATGAGCAGTTCTTC
NA TRBD2 TRBJ2-3 TRBV6-1 CASSELLAGAASSTDTQYF TGTGCCAGCAGTGAATTACTAGCGGGGGCCGCTTCTAGCACAGATACGCAGTATTTT
NA NA TRBJ1-1 TRBV5-1 CASSLQTMNTEAFF TGCGCCAGCAGTCTACAGACAATGAACACTGAAGCTTTCTTT
NA NA TRBJ2-2 TRBV5-6 CASSFVGSRAGELFF TGTGCCAGCAGCTTCGTAGGGAGTCGGGCCGGGGAGCTGTTTTTT
few NA TRBJ1-5 TRBV7-9 CASSKDIQNQPQHF TGTGCCAGCAGTAAAGACATTCAAAATCAGCCCCAGCATTTT
NA NA TRBJ1-5 TRBV6-1 CASSEFQNPSNQPQHF TGTGCCAGCAGTGAATTCCAGAATCCGAGCAATCAGCCCCAGCATTTT